This TCR beta chain originates from a study of radiotherapy plus CTLA-4 blockade in lung cancer. Clones were read by immunoSEQ multiplex PCR, and TCRdb kept only the in-frame ones, dropping some. The table has about 62,000 clones, 76% seen once. Germline V gene data show CDR1 as GTSNPN and CDR2 as SVGIG (reference sequence). This CDR3 spans 11 amino acids. J lost 9 bases, V lost 4 bases, and 4 bases had no gene match. Overall study results and limits: Blood saw expansion of tumor-derived TCR clones after radiotherapy plus ipilimumab. Strongest reported response predictors: early blood clone changes and post-radiation interferon-beta.

As for this clone: Its antigen remains unknown.

The rearrangement uses TRBV30 and TRBJ2-3, with 7 positions matching TRBD1. The source material was peripheral blood, sampled from a patient treated with radiotherapy plus ipilimumab. The source of this sequence is a human donor with non-small cell lung cancer who had a complete response to radiotherapy plus ipilimumab. The CDR3 nucleotides read TGTGCCTGGACTCTGGACAGGACGCAGTATTTT. Amino acids: CAWTLDRTQYF.